This T cell receptor (beta chain) stems from a study of regulatory T cells in long-lasting Graves disease. Overall study findings and caveats: Favoring TRBV28, TRBJ1-2 and TRBJ2-5 was a feature seen in persistent disease.

Documented time point: newly diagnosed GD, antithyroid drugs for less than 3 months. There was RNA extracted from PBMCs, and the TCR library was made from it. Libraries of TCR beta came from iRepertoire HTBI primers plus Arm-PCR of CDR3 regions. TCRdb itself ran the multiplex PCR reads through MiXCR, one entry per CDR3 protein. The sample includes about 560,000 distinct CDR3 sequences, more than 15% seen only once; the top ten take 12%. Between the trimmed V and J ends, which lost 2 bases and 2 bases, there was a span of 7 bases. Germline-derived CDR1 and CDR2 are LGHDT and YNNKEL (reference sequence). CDR3 length: 15 residues. A word on this clonotype: Its antigen is undetermined.

Another study also made use of these data, one on T cells in Graves' hyperthyroidism and ophthalmopathy. From that study: During a first-round RT-PCR of the TCR CDR3, the HTBI primer set was used. In blood, most of the thyroid clonotypes expanded above 0.001 were also present. Before onset, by a median of approximately 5.9 months, the model predicted ophthalmopathy.

The chain recombines TRBV3-1 with TRBJ2-6, with D uncertain. Here the sequenced sample was peripheral blood mononuclear cells (PBMCs), taken at new diagnosis, from a patient treated with antithyroid drugs. The source of this sequence is a man aged 18 to 29 with Graves disease. In DNA, the CDR3 is TGTGCCAGCAGCCAACCCCCTCCTGGGGCCAACGTCCTGACTTTC. It specifies CASSQPPPGANVLTF.